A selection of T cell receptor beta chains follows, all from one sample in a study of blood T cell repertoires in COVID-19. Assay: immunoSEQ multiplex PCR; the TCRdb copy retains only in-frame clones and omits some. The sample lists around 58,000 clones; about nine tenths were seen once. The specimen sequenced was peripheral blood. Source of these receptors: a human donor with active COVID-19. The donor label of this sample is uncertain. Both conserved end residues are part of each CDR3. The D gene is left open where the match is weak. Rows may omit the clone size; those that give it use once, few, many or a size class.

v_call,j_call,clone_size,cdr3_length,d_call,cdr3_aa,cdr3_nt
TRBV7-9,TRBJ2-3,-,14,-,CASSARSVGDTQYF,TGTGCCAGCAGCGCAAGGAGTGTTGGAGATACGCAGTATTTT
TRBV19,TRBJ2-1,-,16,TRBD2,CASSIGASGTHNEQFF,TGTGCCAGTAGTATAGGGGCTAGCGGGACCCACAATGAGCAGTTCTTC
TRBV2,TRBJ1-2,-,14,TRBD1,CASSLTGGERDYTF,TGTGCCAGCAGCCTTACAGGGGGCGAACGAGACTACACCTTC
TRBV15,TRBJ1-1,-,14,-,CATNSGHSNTEAFF,TGTGCCACCAACTCGGGACATTCGAACACTGAAGCTTTCTTT
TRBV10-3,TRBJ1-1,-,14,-,CAISGQPMNTEAFF,TGTGCCATCAGTGGACAGCCCATGAACACTGAAGCTTTCTTT
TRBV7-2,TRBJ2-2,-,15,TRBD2,CASSRSGRVPGELFF,TGTGCCAGCAGCCGTAGCGGGAGGGTCCCCGGGGAGCTGTTTTTT
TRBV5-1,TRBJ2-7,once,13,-,CASSLFSGFEQYF,TGCGCCAGCAGCTTGTTTTCAGGGTTTGAGCAGTACTTC
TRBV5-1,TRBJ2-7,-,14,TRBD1,CASSPGQGDYEQYF,TGCGCCAGCAGCCCCGGACAGGGGGACTACGAGCAGTACTTC
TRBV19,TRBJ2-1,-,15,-,CASSVSRTRVGEQFF,TGTGCCAGTAGTGTATCGCGAACACGGGTGGGTGAGCAGTTCTTC
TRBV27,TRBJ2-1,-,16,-,CASGGLRGRVYNEQFF,TGTGCCAGCGGGGGCCTAAGGGGGAGGGTATACAATGAGCAGTTCTTC
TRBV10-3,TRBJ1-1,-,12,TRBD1,CAIGTGVTEAFF,TGTGCCATCGGGACAGGGGTCACTGAAGCTTTCTTT
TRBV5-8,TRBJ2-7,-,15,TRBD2,CASSLLLAGGDEQYF,TGTGCCAGCAGCTTGCTACTAGCGGGAGGAGACGAGCAGTACTTC
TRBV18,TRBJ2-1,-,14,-,CASSEQRSYNEQFF,TGTGCCAGCTCAGAACAGAGATCCTACAATGAGCAGTTCTTC
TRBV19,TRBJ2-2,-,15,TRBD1,CASTPPTGDTGELFF,TGTGCCAGTACCCCACCGACAGGGGACACCGGGGAGCTGTTTTTT
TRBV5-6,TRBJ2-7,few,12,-,CASIGGTYEQYF,TGTGCCAGCATTGGCGGGACCTACGAGCAGTACTTC
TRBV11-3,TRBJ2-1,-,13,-,CASGHNSYNEQFF,TGTGCCAGCGGACACAACTCCTACAATGAGCAGTTCTTC
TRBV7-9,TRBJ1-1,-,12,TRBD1,CASSRGTGSAFF,TGTGCCAGCAGCCGGGGGACAGGGTCGGCTTTCTTT
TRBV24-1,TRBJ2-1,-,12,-,CATSGSYNEQFF,TGTGCCACCTCCGGCTCCTACAATGAGCAGTTCTTC
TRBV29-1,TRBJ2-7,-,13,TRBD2,CSASSGVSYEQYF,TGCAGCGCGTCTAGCGGGGTGTCCTACGAGCAGTACTTC
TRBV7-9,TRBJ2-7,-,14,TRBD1,CASSARQGSYEQYF,TGTGCCAGCAGCGCGAGACAGGGGAGCTACGAGCAGTACTTC
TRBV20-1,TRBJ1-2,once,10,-,CSASGYGYTF,TGCAGTGCTAGCGGCTATGGCTACACCTTC
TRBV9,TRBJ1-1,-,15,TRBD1,CASSRTGTGGTEAFF,TGTGCCAGCAGTCGTACCGGGACAGGGGGCACTGAAGCTTTCTTT